This TCR beta chain stems from a study of identifying expanded T cells in peripheral blood. No infections or other immune events were documented during collection. Profiling relied on immunoSEQ multiplex PCR, and the TCRdb table lists in-frame clones only, not all of them. The table lists roughly 86,000 clones, roughly 85% of them singletons. V was pared by 0 bases and J by 7 bases, with 13 bases between. Germline V gives CDR1 SGHTA, CDR2 FQGNSA. This CDR3 has 15 residues. This clone was found a few times. Antigen specificity is unknown. Study-level points and caveats: Technical replicates showed around 1.2 changed clones; around 2 weeks roughly 18; four weeks 19. Across healthy donors, higher total template counts meant significantly greater approximately two-week count variance.

This receptor was taken from a person aged 18 to 70 in good health. The V call is TRBV7-2, the J call TRBJ1-3, with D possibly being TRBD1 (5 bases). Sequenced material: blood. In nucleotides, the CDR3 is TGTGCCAGCAGCTTAGCGGGGGGTCGCGGCAACACCATATATTTT. Its protein product is CASSLAGGRGNTIYF.